This TCR beta chain is drawn from a study of blood T cell repertoires in COVID-19. Study processing details: It was from reference gene primer amplification that nucleated cell counts were estimated. The protocol was immunoSEQ multiplex PCR, while the TCRdb copy is restricted to in-frame clones and leaves out a portion. That table furnishes V, J and clone size, whereas the DNA furnished D and trimming. In the table there are 200,000 to 250,000 clones, 85% to 90% of which are singletons. Material for sequencing was peripheral blood. The sequence came from a man aged 50 to 60 with acute or convalescent COVID-19.

DNA of the CDR3: TGCAGCGTTGAAGAGACGGGGATTGAGACCCAGTACTTC. Translating gives CSVEETGIETQYF. The chain carries TRBV29-1 and TRBJ2-5, with D maybe TRBD2 (5 bases). This CDR3 is 13 amino acids long. Trimming cost V 0 bases and J 5 bases, with 10 bases left between them. Germline V gene data show CDR1 as SQVTM and CDR2 as ANQGSEA.